Sequencing of this TCR beta chain was carried out in a study of CD8+CD57+ T cells in acquired aplastic anemia. Overall study context: Average DNA yield from sorted CD4+ and CD8+ cells was about 3.2 ug.

The TCR beta profiling, which covered VDJ combination and CDR3 sequence, was carried out using genomic DNA as the template. TCRdb itself ran the reads through MiXCR, one entry per CDR3 protein. Among 200,000 to 250,000 distinct CDR3 sequences listed, roughly 57% were seen once. After removal of 7 bases from V and 2 bases from J, the junction contained 5 bases not matched to a gene. The V gene's germline CDR1 is SNHLY and CDR2 FYNNEI. The CDR3 consists of 13 residues. This chain joins TRBV2 and TRBJ2-7, with 7 bases aligning to TRBD2. The receptor's source is a human donor in good health. The material sequenced was sorted CD4+, CD8+, or CD8+CD57+ T cells (not recorded which) from PBMCs. CDR3 region: CASKMGGTYEQYF. DNA of the CDR3: TGTGCCAGCAAGATGGGGGGGACCTACGAGCAGTACTTC.